The 32 T cell receptor beta chains given below trace back to one sample, sequenced in a study of blood T cell repertoires in COVID-19. Measured with immunoSEQ multiplex PCR; TCRdb has only the in-frame clones, and not every one. The sample has 150,000 to 200,000 clones; 65% to 90% are singletons. The sample taken for sequencing was peripheral blood. Source of these receptors: a man between 45 and 60 years old with active or convalescent COVID-19.

This sequence joins TRBV18 and TRBJ1-5; 7 nucleotides match TRBD1. The V and J ends lost 3 bases and 4 bases, in that order; junction bases with no gene match: 0. There are 13 residues in the CDR3. Per germline, CDR1 KGHSH and CDR2 LQKENI. Here the CDR3 reads CASSPDRNQPQHF. The CDR3 DNA reads TGTGCCAGCTCACCGGACAGGAATCAGCCCCAGCATTTT.

The chain has TRBV7-3 and TRBJ2-3, with 9 bases matching TRBD2. CDR3 length: 17 amino acids. Trimming at V came to 5 bases and at J to 2 bases, leaving 11 bases not matched to a gene. Per germline, CDR1 SGHTA and CDR2 FQGTGA. The CDR3 DNA sequence: TGTGCCAGCAGCCCCCAGAAGCGGGAGGTTCCCACAGATACGCAGTATTTT. This encodes CASSPQKREVPTDTQYF.

V usage is TRBV25-1 and J usage is TRBJ1-4; D is unclear. Germline CDR1 MGHDK, CDR2 SYGVNS. With 2 bases removed from V and 0 bases from J, the gap between germline ends came to 7 bases. The CDR3 covers 15 residues. CDR3 sequence (DNA): TGTGCCAGCAGTGAACTGAGGTCAACTAATGAAAAACTGTTTTTT. It translates to CASSELRSTNEKLFF.

The genes are TRBV7-9 and TRBJ2-1, with D possibly being TRBD2 (5 bases). The V end was cut by 0 bases, the J end by 15 bases, with 15 bases between. Looked up from germline, CDR1 is SEHNR and CDR2 is FQNEAQ (reference sequence). The CDR3 runs 13 residues. In DNA form, the CDR3 reads TGTGCCAGCAGCTTAGCGGGGTGGGGAGTTCTGTTCTTC. It translates to CASSLAGWGVLFF.

The table lists this clone with a count of one. For the CDR3, the DNA is TGTGCCAGCAGCCAAGATCGGGTTAGACCGGATACGCAGTATTTT. Amino acid sequence: CASSQDRVRPDTQYF. V usage is TRBV3-1 (or the pseudogene TRBV3-2) and J usage is TRBJ2-3; D not resolved. This CDR3 is 15 amino acids long. Trimming stripped 0 bases from V and 6 bases from J, with 13 bases between. The V gene's germline CDR1 is LGHDT and CDR2 YNNKEL (reference sequence).

This chain joins TRBV18 and TRBJ1-1; D is perhaps TRBD1 (6 bases). The CDR3 is 12 amino acids. The V gene's germline CDR1 is KGHSH and CDR2 LQKENI. The V end lost 2 bases, the J end lost 11 bases, and 12 bases lay between the germline ends. The CDR3 region has the DNA TGTGCCAGCTCACCAGATGCAGGGGACGCTTTCTTT. This sequence encodes CASSPDAGDAFF.

The chain recombines TRBV24-1 with TRBJ1-2; D gene uncertain. Between the trimmed V and J ends, which lost 3 bases and 9 bases, there was a span of 19 bases. CDR3 length: 15 residues. Germline CDR1 is KGHDR and CDR2 is SFDVKD. The CDR3 DNA follows: TGTGCCACCAGTGATGCGGCGCGTGACGCCCGGCGCTACACCTTC. Translation gives CATSDAARDARRYTF.

This rearrangement joins TRBV2 to TRBJ1-1; 8 bases are shared with TRBD1. Trimming cost V 2 bases and J 1 base; bases outside gene matches: 12. The CDR3 sequence is 18 residues long. Germline V lookup: CDR1 SNHLY, CDR2 FYNNEI. The CDR3 sequence is CASSEQGAILGPNTEAFF. DNA for the CDR3: TGTGCCAGCAGTGAACAGGGGGCGATTCTGGGCCCGAACACTGAAGCTTTCTTT.

The CDR3 protein is CASSLVLLADTGELFF. The DNA of the CDR3 is TGCGCCAGCAGCTTGGTACTACTAGCGGACACCGGGGAGCTGTTTTTT. The chain combines TRBV5-1 with TRBJ2-2, with 8 bases aligning to TRBD2. The CDR3 loop spans 16 amino acids. Germline V lookup: CDR1 SGHRS, CDR2 YFSETQ. Trimming cost V 0 bases and J 3 bases; bases outside gene matches: 4. Drawing the rest from reference TRBV5-1 and TRBJ2-2, the complete variable domain is KAGVTQTPRYLIKTRGQQVTLSCSPISGHRSVSWYQQTPGQGLQFLFEYFSETQRNKGNFPGRFSGRQFSNSRSEMNVSTLELGDSALYLCASSLVLLADTGELFFGEGSRLTVL.

The chain couples TRBV7-9 to TRBJ2-3, with D maybe TRBD1 (6 bases). The CDR3 length is 16 residues. V gave up 5 bases and J gave up 2 bases, with 17 bases separating them. CDR1 SEHNR and CDR2 FQNEAQ come from the germline V gene (reference sequence). Here the CDR3 reads CASSLGTLGYTDTQYF. The CDR3 DNA is TGTGCCAGCAGCCTTGGGACACTGGGATACACAGATACGCAGTATTTT.

J is TRBJ2-3 and V is TRBV27; D might be TRBD1 (6 bases). Trimming took off 2 bases at V and 4 bases at J, with 7 bases between the two ends. CDR1 and CDR2 from the germline V gene are MNHEY and SMNVEV (reference sequence). The CDR3 is 13 residues long. The CDR3 DNA is TGTGCCAGCAGTTTACAGGGGTCAGATACGCAGTATTTT. Its protein is CASSLQGSDTQYF.

This chain joins TRBV5-6 and TRBJ1-1, with TRBD1 identical over 7 bases. The CDR3 is made up of 15 amino acids. Germline CDR1 SGHDT, CDR2 YYEEEE. Trimming removed 0 bases from V and 1 base from J; junction bases left unmatched: 3. The CDR3 DNA sequence: TGTGCCAGCAGCTTGGTGGACAGGCAGAACACTGAAGCTTTCTTT. Translated, it gives CASSLVDRQNTEAFF.

The V gene is TRBV11-2, the J gene TRBJ2-1, with D possibly being TRBD2 (6 bases). The V end was cut by 1 base, the J end by 13 bases, with 20 bases between. This CDR3 has 15 residues. The germline V gene encodes CDR1 SGHAT and CDR2 FQNNGV. For the CDR3, the DNA is TGTGCCAGCAGCTTAGGATATACTGAGCCGCGGGAACAGTTCTTC. It is translated as CASSLGYTEPREQFF.

The DNA for the CDR3 is TGTGCCAGCAGCTTGGCCGGGGCGGGAGCCTCCTACGAGCAGTACTTC. Protein: CASSLAGAGASYEQYF. The gene calls are TRBV5-6 and TRBJ2-7, with 7 bases identical to TRBD2. V dropped 0 bases and J dropped 0; count of bases not matched to a gene: 6. CDR3 length: 16 residues. CDR1 is SGHDT, CDR2 YYEEEE, per germline.

The J gene is TRBJ2-3, the V gene TRBV4-2, with 14 bases matching TRBD2. Germline values: CDR1 LGHNA, CDR2 YNFKEQ. V trimming: 3 bases; J trimming: 5 bases; junction bases outside the gene matches: 7. The CDR3 runs 17 residues. The CDR3 sequence is CASSQMTSGGDGDTQYF. The CDR3 DNA sequence: TGTGCCAGCAGCCAGATGACTAGCGGGGGGGACGGAGATACGCAGTATTTT.

This chain uses TRBV10-3 with TRBJ2-2, with 10 bases lining up with TRBD1. Germline trimming cut 2 bases from V and 7 bases from J; bases unmatched to any gene: 7. Germline V gene lookup returns CDR1 ENHRY and CDR2 SYGVKD. CDR3 length: 16 amino acids. The CDR3: CAISEPDRGQGGELFF. The CDR3 nucleotides are TGTGCCATCAGTGAGCCCGACAGGGGGCAAGGCGGGGAGCTGTTTTTT.

V usage is TRBV5-1 and J usage is TRBJ2-1; 8 nucleotides line up with TRBD2. CDR1 is SGHRS and CDR2 is YFSETQ in the germline V gene. The CDR3 covers 17 residues. The junction had 6 bases not matched to a gene; V was cut back by 1 base and J by 0 bases. The CDR3 coding sequence is TGCGCCAGCAGCTTGAATAGCGGGGCAAGCTCCTACAATGAGCAGTTCTTC. This translates into CASSLNSGASSYNEQFF. Looking up the rest from reference TRBV5-1 and TRBJ2-1 gives the full variable domain: KAGVTQTPRYLIKTRGQQVTLSCSPISGHRSVSWYQQTPGQGLQFLFEYFSETQRNKGNFPGRFSGRQFSNSRSEMNVSTLELGDSALYLCASSLNSGASSYNEQFFGPGTRLTVL.

The V and J genes are TRBV24-1 and TRBJ2-3; D is possibly TRBD2 (7 bases). Germline CDR1 is KGHDR and CDR2 is SFDVKD. Trimming cost V 0 bases and J 1 base, with 13 bases left between them. The CDR3 is 17 residues long. CDR3 DNA: TGTGCCACCAGTGATTTGCGGGGGGCGCAAGGCACAGATACGCAGTATTTT. It is translated as CATSDLRGAQGTDTQYF.

This sequence joins TRBV19 and TRBJ2-7, with D hard to call. The germline CDR1 and CDR2 sequences are LNHDA and SQIVND (reference sequence). V was shortened by 1 base and J by 3 bases, with 7 bases between the two germline ends. The CDR3 runs to 13 residues. The CDR3, as DNA: TGTGCCAGTAGTATAGGAACAGTCTACGAGCAGTACTTC. This codes for CASSIGTVYEQYF. Based on the CDR3 plus reference TRBV19 and TRBJ2-7, the full variable domain is DGGITQSPKYLFRKEGQNVTLSCEQNLNHDAMYWYRQDPGQGLRLIYYSQIVNDFQKGDIAEGYSVSREKKESFPLTVTSAQKNPTAFYLCASSIGTVYEQYFGPGTRLTVT.

The chain couples TRBV3-1 (or the pseudogene TRBV3-2) to TRBJ2-7, with TRBD1 as a possible D gene (6 bases). The length of the CDR3 is 15 residues. V was pared by 0 bases and J by 0 bases, with 9 bases between. Germline-derived CDR1 and CDR2 are LGHDT and YNNKEL (reference sequence). CDR3 nucleotides: TGTGCCAGCAGCCAAGAGAGGGGGACCTCCTACGAGCAGTACTTC. It is translated as CASSQERGTSYEQYF.

The chain combines TRBV7-6 with TRBJ2-7, with TRBD2 identical over 9 bases. The junction had 6 bases not matched to a gene; V was cut back by 1 base and J by 5 bases. CDR3 length: 15 amino acids. The V gene's germline CDR1 is SGHVS and CDR2 FNYEAQ. The CDR3 sequence: CASSLEAGGKDEQYF. The DNA for the CDR3 is TGTGCCAGCAGCTTAGAAGCGGGAGGAAAGGACGAGCAGTACTTC.

The chain recombines TRBV29-1 with TRBJ2-3, with TRBD2 matching over 12 bases. CDR1 is SQVTM and CDR2 is ANQGSEA in the germline V gene. The length of the CDR3 is 14 residues. The J segment lost 5 bases and the V segment lost 8 bases, leaving 8 bases of the junction unmatched. The CDR3 here is CSTEGLAGLDTQYF. The CDR3 nucleotides read TGCAGCACCGAGGGACTAGCGGGTCTAGATACGCAGTATTTT.

The chain has TRBV19 and TRBJ1-2, with D maybe TRBD1 (6 bases). Looked up from germline, CDR1 is LNHDA and CDR2 is SQIVND (reference sequence). The CDR3 consists of 16 residues. V was cut by 5 bases and J by 3 bases, with 19 bases left in between. DNA of the CDR3: TGTGCCAGTAGTGTACAGGGAGTTCTTGTCTACTATGGCTACACCTTC. It codes for CASSVQGVLVYYGYTF.

V is TRBV19 and J is TRBJ2-1; the D gene is possibly TRBD2 (5 bases). Trimming removed 1 base from V and 13 bases from J, with 17 bases in between. Germline CDR1 and CDR2: LNHDA and SQIVND (reference sequence). This CDR3 comprises 14 residues. CDR3 in DNA: TGTGCCAGTAGTATAGGGTGGGAGAAAGTCAGTCAGTTCTTC. Its translation is CASSIGWEKVSQFF.

This clone was picked up one time. CDR3 nucleotide sequence: TGTGCCAGCACCCGCCCGGGGACAGGACACCAAGAGACCCAGTACTTC. Its translation: CASTRPGTGHQETQYF. The chain uses TRBV27 and TRBJ2-5; 8 bases map to TRBD1. Germline CDR1 reads MNHEY; CDR2 reads SMNVEV (reference sequence). V lost 7 bases and J lost 0; bases outside the gene matches: 10. This CDR3 region has 16 residues.

This chain links TRBV21-1 with TRBJ2-1; the table's D call of TRBD2 was not tested on the DNA. TRBV21-1 is recorded as a pseudogene. The CDR3 contains 19 residues. CDR3 bases: TGTGCCAGCAGCAAAGGGCCCCACTGGGGGGAGCGCTCCTACAATGAGCAGTTCTTC. Translated, it gives CASSKGPHWGERSYNEQFF.

The chain combines TRBV12-3 or TRBV12-4 with TRBJ2-7; no definite D call. Trimming removed 5 bases from V and 3 bases from J, with 5 bases in between. The CDR3 consists of 11 residues. The CDR3 is CASSMSYEQYF. As DNA, the CDR3 is TGTGCCAGCAGTATGAGCTACGAGCAGTACTTC.

The CDR3 bases are TGTGCCAGCAGCTTAGTAGCGGGAGAATTTACCGGGGAGCTGTTTTTT. It yields the protein CASSLVAGEFTGELFF. The rearrangement uses TRBV13 and TRBJ2-2, with TRBD2 matching over 9 bases. The CDR3 has 16 residues. Per the germline V gene, CDR1 is PRHDT and CDR2 is FYEKMQ (reference sequence). The ends lost 1 base at V and 5 bases at J; junction bases unmatched: 5.

The chain recombines TRBV12-3 or TRBV12-4 with TRBJ1-5; possibly TRBD1 for D (5 bases). CDR3 size: 12 residues. The ends were cut back, 5 bases at V and 6 bases at J, with 8 bases in the middle. CDR3 nucleotides: TGTGCCAGCAGTAGAACAGGTCAGCCCCAGCATTTT. This translates into CASSRTGQPQHF.

V and J are TRBV7-3 and TRBJ2-1; no clear D. The CDR3 spans 15 residues. In germline, CDR1 is SGHTA, CDR2 FQGTGA. V dropped 1 base and J dropped 0 bases, with 7 bases sitting between them. Here the CDR3 reads CASSLSSGSYNEQFF. CDR3 coding DNA: TGTGCCAGCAGCTTAAGTAGTGGCTCCTACAATGAGCAGTTCTTC. The variable domain in full, completed from reference TRBV7-3 and TRBJ2-1, reads GAGVSQTPSNKVTEKGKYVELRCDPISGHTALYWYRQSLGQGPEFLIYFQGTGAADDSGLPNDRFFAVRPEGSVSTLKIQRTERGDSAVYLCASSLSSGSYNEQFFGPGTRLTVL.

The DNA for the CDR3 is TGCGCCAGCAGCTTGGAGGCGGGATTTGAGACCCAGTACTTC. The encoded protein is CASSLEAGFETQYF. This sequence joins TRBV5-1 and TRBJ2-5; possible D gene TRBD2, 6 bases. Germline V gene data show CDR1 as SGHRS and CDR2 as YFSETQ. The CDR3 totals 14 residues. V was shortened by 0 bases and J by 5 bases, with 11 bases between the two germline ends.

The gene calls are TRBV19 and TRBJ1-4; D is ambiguous. Trimming left V 4 bases short and J 3 bases short, with 12 bases between. Germline V gene sequence: CDR1 LNHDA, CDR2 SQIVND (reference sequence). CDR3 length equals 15 residues. The CDR3 DNA is TGTGCCAGTAGTACTACTGGAGGAGCTAATGAAAAACTGTTTTTT. It translates to CASSTTGGANEKLFF.